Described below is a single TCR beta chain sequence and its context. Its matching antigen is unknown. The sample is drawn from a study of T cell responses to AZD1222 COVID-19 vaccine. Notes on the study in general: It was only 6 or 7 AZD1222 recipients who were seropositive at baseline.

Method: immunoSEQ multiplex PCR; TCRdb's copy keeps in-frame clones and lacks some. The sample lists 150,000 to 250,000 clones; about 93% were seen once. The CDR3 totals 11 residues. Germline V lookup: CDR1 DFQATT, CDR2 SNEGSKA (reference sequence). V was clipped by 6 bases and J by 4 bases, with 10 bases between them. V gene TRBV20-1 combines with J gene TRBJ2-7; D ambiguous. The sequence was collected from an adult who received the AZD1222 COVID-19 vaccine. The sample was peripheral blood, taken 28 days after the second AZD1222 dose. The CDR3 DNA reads TGCAGTGCACGAGCGAGGTACGAGCAGTACTTC. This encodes CSARARYEQYF.